This T cell receptor (beta chain) was identified during a study of T cell changes during pregnancy in multiple sclerosis. Measured with immunoSEQ multiplex PCR; TCRdb has only the in-frame clones, and not every one. The data show about 50,000 clones, approximately 90% seen once. CDR1 and CDR2 (germline): MDHEN, SYDVKM. Trimming removed 2 bases at V and 4 bases at J, with 14 bases between. The CDR3 length is 15 residues. Specimen: CD4+ T cells from peripheral blood mononuclear cells, collected after pregnancy. This sequence joins TRBV28 and TRBJ1-2; maybe TRBD1 (5 bases). The receptor was derived from a female donor with multiple sclerosis, enrolled in a pregnancy study. DNA of the CDR3: TGTGCCAGCAGTTTAAGTTTTAGGACACCCTATGGCTACACCTTC. Residues: CASSLSFRTPYGYTF.